These 13 T cell receptor beta chains were all obtained from the same sample, sequenced in a study of shared clonotypes between healthy human individuals. The protocol was immunoSEQ multiplex PCR, while the TCRdb copy is restricted to in-frame clones and leaves out a portion. There are some 2.3 million clones in the sample; about 92% occur only once, and 0.35% to 0.45% lies in the top ten. Specimen: naive CD4+ T cells from PBMCs. This sample's subset: CD45RA+ positively selected. All receptors come from a man aged 18 to 30 in good health. Some clones in this sample may be carry-over from other donors' samples.

This clone was detected once. The J gene is TRBJ2-5, the V gene TRBV5-1; 7 bases line up with TRBD2. V trimming: 5 bases; J trimming: 4 bases; junction bases outside the gene matches: 11. The CDR3 contains 15 residues. Germline V lookup: CDR1 SGHRS, CDR2 YFSETQ. CDR3 bases: TGCGCCAGCAGTCCCAAGACTAGCTTAGGAGAGACCCAGTACTTC. Residues: CASSPKTSLGETQYF. Full variable domain (remainder filled in from reference TRBV5-1 and TRBJ2-5): KAGVTQTPRYLIKTRGQQVTLSCSPISGHRSVSWYQQTPGQGLQFLFEYFSETQRNKGNFPGRFSGRQFSNSRSEMNVSTLELGDSALYLCASSPKTSLGETQYFGPGTRLLVL.

The V call is TRBV6-1, the J call TRBJ1-4, with TRBD1 matching 8 bases. V gave up 6 bases and J gave up 5 bases; unmatched junction bases: 5. Germline CDR1 and CDR2: MNHNS and SASEGT. CDR3 length equals 14 residues. This CDR3 is CASSLGQGNEKLFF. The CDR3 DNA sequence: TGTGCCAGCAGCCTCGGACAGGGAAATGAAAAACTGTTTTTT.

The rearrangement links TRBV27 to TRBJ1-2, with 10 bases lining up with TRBD1. CDR1 MNHEY and CDR2 SMNVEV come from the germline V gene (reference sequence). CDR3 length: 17 residues. Losses at the gene ends were 5 bases for V and 4 bases for J; bases not matched to a gene: 13. CDR3 in amino acids: CASSRLSPGQGIYGYTF. The CDR3 bases are TGTGCCAGCAGTCGTTTGAGCCCGGGACAGGGGATCTATGGCTACACCTTC.

The chain joins TRBV6-6 to TRBJ2-3; no clear D gene. The length of the CDR3 is 11 residues. V dropped 6 bases and J dropped 6 bases, with 7 bases sitting between them. Germline V gene data show CDR1 as MNHNY and CDR2 as SVGAGI (reference sequence). For the CDR3, the DNA is TGTGCCAGCAGCCCCCTGGATACGCAGTATTTT. The encoded protein is CASSPLDTQYF.

The chain employs TRBV6-1 and TRBJ2-1; maybe TRBD1 (6 bases). Germline-derived CDR1 and CDR2 are MNHNS and SASEGT. Trimming removed 2 bases at V and 6 bases at J, with 14 bases between. The CDR3 loop spans 15 amino acids. DNA for the CDR3: TGTGCCAGCAGTGAACAGGGGTTGGTACCCAATGAGCAGTTCTTC. Amino acid sequence: CASSEQGLVPNEQFF.

This rearrangement joins TRBV5-5 to TRBJ2-3; 12 bases line up with TRBD2. The CDR3 sequence is 16 residues long. The V gene end was trimmed by 3 bases and the J gene end by 0 bases; junction bases not matched to a gene: 2. CDR1 and CDR2 (germline): SGHKS, YYEKEE (reference sequence). The chain's CDR3 is CASSSGTSGSTDTQYF. The CDR3, as DNA: TGTGCCAGCAGCTCGGGGACTAGCGGGAGCACAGATACGCAGTATTTT. Variable domain in full (rest from reference TRBV5-5 and TRBJ2-3): DAGVTQSPTHLIKTRGQQVTLRCSPISGHKSVSWYQQVLGQGPQFIFQYYEKEERGRGNFPDRFSARQFPNYSSELNVNALLLGDSALYLCASSSGTSGSTDTQYFGPGTRLTVL.

The sample holds one count of this clone. The chain employs TRBV4-2 and TRBJ2-5; no clear D gene. The V end was cut by 4 bases, the J end by 5 bases, with 8 bases between. Germline loops: CDR1 LGHNA, CDR2 YNFKEQ. This CDR3 has 12 residues. Here the CDR3 reads CASSRYAETQYF. The CDR3 DNA reads as TGTGCCAGCAGCCGATATGCCGAGACCCAGTACTTC.

The chain joins TRBV5-1 to TRBJ2-3; 7 nucleotides align to TRBD1. Germline CDR1 is SGHRS and CDR2 is YFSETQ. This CDR3 has 17 amino acids. V was pared by 0 bases and J by 1 base, with 8 bases of the junction left unmatched. CDR3 residues: CASSLERGQVGTDTQYF. DNA of the CDR3: TGCGCCAGCAGCTTGGAGAGGGGGCAAGTCGGCACAGATACGCAGTATTTT.

The V call is TRBV5-4, the J call TRBJ2-3, with D tentatively TRBD2 (6 bases). Germline loops: CDR1 SGHNT, CDR2 YYREEE (reference sequence). Between the trimmed V and J ends, which lost 3 bases and 2 bases, there was a span of 19 bases. The CDR3 runs 17 residues. CDR3 DNA: TGTGCCAGCAGCTGGCCCGCGGGGACTGGTAACACAGATACGCAGTATTTT. Amino acids: CASSWPAGTGNTDTQYF. Full variable domain (missing parts from reference TRBV5-4 and TRBJ2-3): ETGVTQSPTHLIKTRGQQVTLRCSSQSGHNTVSWYQQALGQGPQFIFQYYREEENGRGNFPPRFSGLQFPNYSSELNVNALELDDSALYLCASSWPAGTGNTDTQYFGPGTRLTVL.

This clone was counted only a few times. The chain recombines TRBV28 with TRBJ1-5; TRBD1 aligns across 7 bases. CDR1 is MDHEN, CDR2 SYDVKM, per germline. The V gene end was trimmed by 6 bases and the J gene end by 4 bases; junction bases not matched to a gene: 6. This CDR3 is built from 14 residues. The CDR3: CASSPGTVNQPQHF. CDR3 DNA: TGTGCCAGCAGCCCGGGGACAGTGAATCAGCCCCAGCATTTT.

For this clone: In the same sample, other DNA sequences code for this CDR3. The V call is TRBV7-2, the J call TRBJ1-1, with D possibly being TRBD1 (5 bases). Per the germline V gene, CDR1 is SGHTA and CDR2 is FQGNSA. V was trimmed by 3 bases and J by 3 bases, leaving 5 bases between them. CDR3 length: 12 residues. The CDR3 region has the DNA TGTGCCAGCAGCTTCAGGGACACTGAAGCTTTCTTT. This translates into CASSFRDTEAFF.

This clone occurred once. CDR3 bases: TGTGCCAGCAGTAGAACCGGGACGCTTGGGAACACTGAAGCTTTCTTT. It is translated as CASSRTGTLGNTEAFF. This chain joins TRBV27 and TRBJ1-1; the D gene is possibly TRBD1 (5 bases). From germline, CDR1 is MNHEY and CDR2 SMNVEV (reference sequence). V dropped 5 bases and J dropped 1 base, with 17 bases sitting between them. The CDR3 length is 16 residues.

The chain couples TRBV6-1 to TRBJ1-3; D gene unclear. With 0 bases removed from V and 1 base from J, the gap between germline ends came to 4 bases. The germline V gene encodes CDR1 MNHNS and CDR2 SASEGT. The CDR3 has 14 residues. The CDR3 coding sequence is TGTGCCAGCAGTGAAGCGAATTCTGGAAACACCATATATTTT. Residues: CASSEANSGNTIYF.